This T cell receptor (beta chain) was captured in a study of blood T cell repertoires in COVID-19. Turning to the study itself: COVID-19 samples, acute and convalescent, were from the United States, Italy and Spain. Sources were T cells, B-cell-depleted T cells, or PBMCs; the material itself was cDNA or gDNA.

Under the authors' procedure: How many nucleated cells were present was estimated from reference gene primer amplification. Profiled with immunoSEQ multiplex PCR; TCRdb holds only in-frame clones, not every one. D and trimming come from the DNA, and the V and J calls and clone size come from that table. The repertoire has around 250,000 clones, approximately 84% of them found once; the top ten carry approximately 9%. V lost 3 bases, J lost 4 bases, and 12 bases lay in between. CDR1 WNHNN and CDR2 SYGVQD come from the germline V gene (reference sequence). This CDR3 region has 14 residues. The chain uses TRBV10-1 and TRBJ2-5, with TRBD2 as a possible D gene (6 bases). The receptor was derived from a human donor in a cohort sampled during active COVID-19. The sample taken for sequencing was peripheral blood. The CDR3 sequence: CASSDPAGGETQYF. The CDR3 DNA sequence: TGCGCCAGCAGTGACCCTGCCGGGGGAGAGACCCAGTACTTC.